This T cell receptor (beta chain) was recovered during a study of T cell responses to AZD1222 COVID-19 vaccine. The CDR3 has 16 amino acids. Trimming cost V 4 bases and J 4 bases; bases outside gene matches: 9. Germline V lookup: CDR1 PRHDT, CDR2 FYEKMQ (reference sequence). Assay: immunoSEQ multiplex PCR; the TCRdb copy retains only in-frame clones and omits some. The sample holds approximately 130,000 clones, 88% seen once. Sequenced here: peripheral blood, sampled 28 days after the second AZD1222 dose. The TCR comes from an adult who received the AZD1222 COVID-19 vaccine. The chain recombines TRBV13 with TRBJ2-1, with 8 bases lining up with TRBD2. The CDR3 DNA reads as TGTGCCAGCAGCTGGCGATGGAGCGGGGGTTACAATGAGCAGTTCTTC. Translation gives CASSWRWSGGYNEQFF.